The sample holds many counts of the clone carrying this T cell receptor (beta chain). TCRdb independently ran MiXCR on the 5' RACE reads; one entry per CDR3 protein. This table has a few hundred thousand distinct CDR3 sequences, approximately 12% appearing once. The CDR3 runs to 15 residues. Germline assignment: CDR1 MNHEY and CDR2 SVGAGI. V dropped 5 bases and J dropped 2; count of bases not matched to a gene: 3. These data are taken from a study of T cells after yellow fever vaccination. The material sequenced was CD4+ T cells sorted from PBMCs, taken 15 days after the yellow fever booster vaccination. This sequence originates from a man between 18 and 35 years old who received the YFV17D yellow fever vaccine. The gene calls are TRBV6-5 and TRBJ1-3; 10 bases are shared with TRBD1. Here the CDR3 reads CASSPGQGAGNTIYF. CDR3 nucleotide sequence: TGTGCCAGCAGTCCAGGACAGGGGGCTGGAAACACCATATATTTT.